This T cell receptor (beta chain) derives from a study of shared clonotypes between healthy human individuals. Here immunoSEQ multiplex PCR was the method, and the copy in TCRdb shows in-frame clones only, minus some. This sample has more than 2 million clones; about 94% occur once, and the top ten carry roughly 0.13%. The length of the CDR3 is 13 residues. Germline CDR1 is SQVTM and CDR2 is ANQGSEA. Trimming at V came to 4 bases and at J to 2 bases, leaving 5 bases not matched to a gene. The origin of this receptor is a man younger than 35 in good health. The sequencing input was naive CD4+ T cells sorted from blood. The subset denotes: CD45RA+ positively selected. The J gene is TRBJ2-7, the V gene TRBV29-1; TRBD1 matches 7 bases. The CDR3 loop reads CSVGQGETYEQYF. Here the CDR3 DNA reads TGCAGCGTTGGGCAGGGGGAAACCTACGAGCAGTACTTC.